These 29 T cell receptor beta chains came from one sample sequenced in a study of read filtering for tumor transcriptome and immune sequencing. Molecular barcoded adaptors covering alpha/delta and beta/gamma chains were used on roughly 400 ng RNA. TCRdb processed the reads anew with MiXCR; each CDR3 protein has one entry. The sample has over 25,000 distinct CDR3 sequences; over 13% are singletons. Input material: a population of CD138-negative cells sorted from bone marrow. The receptors come from a donor aged 40 or older with multiple myeloma.

To note about this clonotype: A much larger clone lies a single base off, so this may be a read error. The V gene is TRBV29-1, the J gene TRBJ2-7; TRBD1 or TRBD2 may be the D gene (6 bases each). This CDR3 region has 12 residues. Germline CDR1 and CDR2: SQVTM and ANQGSEA. Trimming took 7 bases from V and 4 from J, leaving 14 bases between them. The CDR3 nucleotides are TGCAGCGCAGGGGCTAGCGTATACGAGCAGTACTTC. Amino acids: CSAGASVYEQYF.

This clonotype was observed at least ten times. The J gene is TRBJ1-1, the V gene TRBV5-1, with 7 bases matching TRBD1. The junction had 5 bases not matched to a gene; V was cut back by 5 bases and J by 1 base. This CDR3 is 14 amino acids long. Germline assignment: CDR1 SGHRS and CDR2 YFSETQ. The CDR3 loop reads CASSWGQKNTEAFF. CDR3 DNA: TGCGCCAGCAGTTGGGGACAGAAGAACACTGAAGCTTTCTTT.

This clonotype has a count of ten or more. CDR3 sequence: CSASTSGAKYEQYF. CDR3 sequence (DNA): TGCAGTGCCTCTACTAGCGGAGCTAAGTACGAGCAGTACTTC. This chain uses TRBV20-1 with TRBJ2-7; 8 bases align to TRBD2. With V trimmed by 6 bases and J by 4 bases, 11 bases remained unmatched. The CDR3 extends over 14 amino acids. Germline V lookup: CDR1 DFQATT, CDR2 SNEGSKA (reference sequence).

This clonotype has at least ten counts. J is TRBJ2-2 and V is TRBV11-2, with D possibly matching TRBD2 (6 bases). CDR1 and CDR2 from the germline V gene are SGHAT and FQNNGV. This CDR3 contains 16 residues. Trimming left V 5 bases short and J 4 bases short, with 17 bases between. The CDR3 loop is CASSLNQGGGTGELFF. The CDR3 coding sequence is TGTGCCAGCAGCCTAAACCAGGGAGGAGGCACCGGGGAGCTGTTTTTT. The complete variable domain, with remaining parts taken from reference TRBV11-2 and TRBJ2-2, reads EAGVAQSPRYKIIEKRQSVAFWCNPISGHATLYWYQQILGQGPKLLIQFQNNGVVDDSQLPKDRFSAERLKGVDSTLKIQPAKLEDSAVYLCASSLNQGGGTGELFFGEGSRLTVL.

This clonotype was observed many times. This chain uses TRBV20-1 with TRBJ2-1; D gene ambiguous. Germline V CDR1 and CDR2: DFQATT, SNEGSKA (reference sequence). The V and J ends lost 0 bases and 9 bases respectively, with 21 bases between them. The CDR3 runs 16 residues. As DNA, the CDR3 is TGCAGTGCTAGAGATTTCGCCGAAATGGCCCCCGGTGAGCAGTTCTTC. Translated: CSARDFAEMAPGEQFF.

At least ten counts were recorded for this clonotype. This chain connects TRBV7-2 to TRBJ1-3; D is undetermined. This CDR3 has 14 residues. V was shortened by 0 bases and J by 1 base, with 4 bases between the two germline ends. In germline, CDR1 is SGHTA, CDR2 FQGNSA. The CDR3 coding sequence is TGTGCCAGCAGCTTAGCAGCTTCTGGAAACACCATATATTTT. Its translation is CASSLAASGNTIYF.

By sample fraction, this clonotype is large. This sequence joins TRBV5-1 and TRBJ2-1; 7 nucleotides line up with TRBD2. V was pared by 1 base and J by 8 bases, with 3 bases of the junction left unmatched. Germline CDR1 reads SGHRS; CDR2 reads YFSETQ. The CDR3 sequence is 13 residues long. CDR3 residues: CASSLRGVDEQFF. CDR3 DNA sequence: TGCGCCAGCAGCTTGCGGGGGGTGGATGAGCAGTTCTTC. The full variable domain, its missing parts supplied by reference TRBV5-1 and TRBJ2-1, is KAGVTQTPRYLIKTRGQQVTLSCSPISGHRSVSWYQQTPGQGLQFLFEYFSETQRNKGNFPGRFSGRQFSNSRSEMNVSTLELGDSALYLCASSLRGVDEQFFGPGTRLTVL.

This clonotype was detected many times. This chain connects TRBV6-2 or TRBV6-3 to TRBJ2-1, with TRBD1 matching over 10 bases. CDR3 length: 14 amino acids. V lost 4 bases to trimming and J lost 7 bases; unmatched junction nucleotides: 4. From germline, CDR1 is MNHEY and CDR2 SVGEGT. The DNA for the CDR3 is TGTGCCAGCAGTTGGGACAGGGGTAAAAATGAGCAGTTCTTC. Protein: CASSWDRGKNEQFF.

This clonotype was observed at least ten times. The chain has TRBV7-9 and TRBJ2-3; the match to TRBD2 covers 13 bases. V dropped 3 bases and J dropped 7; count of bases not matched to a gene: 7. CDR1 is SEHNR and CDR2 is FQNEAQ in the germline V gene (reference sequence). The CDR3 sequence is 16 residues long. DNA of the CDR3: TGTGCCAGCAGCTTCTGGACTAGCGGGAGTTCCAATACGCAGTATTTT. It translates to CASSFWTSGSSNTQYF.

Concerning this clonotype: A read error is possible here, since a much larger clone lies one base away. The chain employs TRBV3-1 and TRBJ2-7, with TRBD1 identical over 9 bases. Germline V gene data show CDR1 as LGHDT and CDR2 as YNNKEL (reference sequence). Trimming cost V 7 bases and J 7 bases; bases outside gene matches: 14. CDR3 length equals 15 residues. The CDR3 DNA sequence: TGTGCCAGCAACAGGACAGGGGAAAGCCTAGGAGAGCAGTACTTC. It translates to CASNRTGESLGEQYF.

At least ten counts were recorded for this clonotype. The V call is TRBV5-6, the J call TRBJ2-1, with TRBD1 matching over 8 bases. This CDR3 has 15 amino acids. Per the germline V gene, CDR1 is SGHDT and CDR2 is YYEEEE. The junction had 9 bases not matched to a gene; V was cut back by 2 bases and J by 8 bases. CDR3 coding DNA: TGTGCCAGCAGCTTCTGGCAGGGGGCGATATATGAGCAGTTCTTC. Protein product: CASSFWQGAIYEQFF.

This clonotype has at least ten counts. V gene TRBV4-1 combines with J gene TRBJ2-3; D perhaps matches TRBD2 (6 bases). The CDR3 has 15 residues. Looked up from germline, CDR1 is MGHRA and CDR2 is YSYEKL. The V gene lost 0 bases and the J gene lost 4 bases, with 11 bases spanning the gap. CDR3 nucleotide sequence: TGCGCCAGCAGCCAAGATGGAGGAGGGGCAGATACGCAGTATTTT. It encodes CASSQDGGGADTQYF.

This clonotype was found a few times. Being one base from a much bigger clone, this may be a read error. The chain recombines TRBV5-6 with TRBJ1-2; 7 nucleotides align to TRBD1. CDR1 and CDR2 from the germline V gene are SGHDT and YYEEEE. The CDR3 length is 14 residues. The CDR3 DNA is TGTGGCAGCAGCCCTTCGACAGGGATCTATGGCTACACCTTC. This encodes CGSSPSTGIYGYTF. The entire variable domain, with the rest obtained from reference TRBV5-6 and TRBJ1-2, is as follows: DAGVTQSPTHLIKTRGQQVTLRCSPKSGHDTVSWYQQALGQGPQFIFQYYEEEERQRGNFPDRFSGHQFPNYSSELNVNALLLGDSALYLCGSSPSTGIYGYTFGSGTRLTVV.

In regard to this clonotype: A far larger clone differs by one base, so this is likely a read error. The chain is built from TRBV7-6 and TRBJ2-1; D is ambiguous. Trimming shortened V by 5 bases and J by 7 bases, and 12 bases separated the two germline ends. Germline CDR1 and CDR2: SGHVS and FNYEAQ. The CDR3 is 13 residues long. This chain's CDR3 is CASSLPSLNEQFF. CDR3 DNA: TGTGCCAGCAGCCTCCCCAGCCTGAATGAGCAGTTCTTC.

This clonotype was found many times. This chain connects TRBV29-1 to TRBJ2-7; D is possibly TRBD1 (6 bases). Germline values: CDR1 SQVTM, CDR2 ANQGSEA. The length of the CDR3 is 13 residues. Trimming removed 1 base at V and 1 base at J, with 8 bases between. The CDR3 DNA follows: TGCAGCGTTGAAGCCGGGACATCCTACGAGCAGTACTTC. Its protein product is CSVEAGTSYEQYF.

At least ten counts were recorded for this clonotype. CDR3 bases: TGCGCCAGCAGCTTAGCGGGAGACTTGTACAATGAGCAGTTCTTC. Amino acid sequence: CASSLAGDLYNEQFF. This chain connects TRBV5-1 to TRBJ2-1, with TRBD2 identical over 8 bases. The CDR3 loop spans 15 amino acids. Germline V gene lookup returns CDR1 SGHRS and CDR2 YFSETQ. V was clipped by 2 bases and J by 4 bases; unmatched bases: 5.

This clonotype has a count of ten or more. The V gene is TRBV29-1, the J gene TRBJ2-7, with unresolved D. Germline V gives CDR1 SQVTM, CDR2 ANQGSEA. This CDR3 has 14 amino acids. V was trimmed by 0 bases and J by 3 bases, leaving 12 bases between them. CDR3 protein: CSVEEFGPRYEQYF. Written as DNA, the CDR3 is TGCAGCGTTGAAGAGTTCGGGCCCCGCTACGAGCAGTACTTC.

This clonotype occurred many times. The chain carries TRBV12-3 or TRBV12-4 and TRBJ2-7; D is possibly TRBD1 (6 bases). The V gene lost 6 bases and the J gene lost 9 bases, with 21 bases spanning the gap. This CDR3 is 14 amino acids long. CDR3 in DNA: TGTGCCAGCAGCCAAGATCCGGGACAACCCTGGCAGTACTTC. Its protein is CASSQDPGQPWQYF.

This clonotype was recorded at least ten times. One end of the junction varies from germline; a read error may be responsible. The rearrangement links TRBV20-1 to TRBJ2-5; 7 positions match TRBD2. This CDR3 is 14 amino acids long. Germline V gene sequence: CDR1 DFQATT, CDR2 SNEGSKA (reference sequence). In DNA, the CDR3 is TGCAGTGCTAGAGATGGGGAGGGAGGGGAGACTCAGTACTTC. Amino acids: CSARDGEGGETQYF.

This clonotype turned up a few times. It differs at one base from a far larger clone, so likely a read error. The V call is TRBV6-5, the J call TRBJ1-4; D is possibly TRBD1 (6 bases). The CDR3 totals 13 residues. Germline loops: CDR1 MNHEY, CDR2 SVGAGI. The CDR3, as DNA: TGTACCAGCAGTGAAACAGGGAGTGAAAAACTGTTTTTT. Its translation is CTSSETGSEKLFF.

In its sample, this clonotype was seen many times. V is TRBV5-6 and J is TRBJ2-3; tentative D call: TRBD2 (6 bases). V was trimmed by 1 base and J by 3 bases, leaving 15 bases between them. This CDR3 region has 16 residues. The V gene's germline CDR1 is SGHDT and CDR2 YYEEEE. The CDR3 protein is CASSLMGGRPTDTQYF. In nucleotides, the CDR3 is TGTGCCAGCAGCTTGATGGGGGGACGACCGACAGATACGCAGTATTTT.

In this sample, this clonotype turned up many times. This sequence joins TRBV5-1 and TRBJ1-2; D remains ambiguous. V gave up 0 bases and J gave up 2 bases, with 8 bases separating them. The CDR3 loop spans 14 amino acids. CDR1 and CDR2 from the germline V gene are SGHRS and YFSETQ. CDR3 DNA sequence: TGCGCCAGCAGCTTGGGGCAGGTCAACTATGGCTACACCTTC. This gives the protein CASSLGQVNYGYTF.

In its sample, this clonotype was seen a few times. This sequence joins TRBV28 and TRBJ2-5; 8 bases align to TRBD2. V was pared by 7 bases and J by 1 base, with 8 bases of the junction left unmatched. Germline V gene lookup returns CDR1 MDHEN and CDR2 SYDVKM. The CDR3 loop spans 15 amino acids. The CDR3 loop reads CASTRGGWTQETQYF. The CDR3 DNA reads as TGTGCCAGCACCCGGGGGGGATGGACCCAAGAGACCCAGTACTTC.

This clonotype appeared many times. The chain's CDR3 is CASSLALAGVYTQYF. CDR3 DNA: TGTGCCAGCAGCTTAGCACTAGCGGGAGTCTATACGCAGTATTTT. V usage is TRBV11-2 and J usage is TRBJ2-3; 11 bases map to TRBD2. Trimming cost V 1 base and J 7 bases; bases outside gene matches: 4. Germline V lookup: CDR1 SGHAT, CDR2 FQNNGV. The CDR3 runs to 15 residues.

This clonotype was picked up many times. This chain uses TRBV4-1 with TRBJ1-1; no clear D. The CDR3 contains 15 residues. With 0 bases removed from V and 1 base from J, the gap between germline ends came to 9 bases. Looked up from germline, CDR1 is MGHRA and CDR2 is YSYEKL. For the CDR3, the DNA is TGCGCCAGCAGCCAAGAGAGGGAGCGGAACACTGAAGCTTTCTTT. Translating gives CASSQERERNTEAFF.

This clonotype was seen ten or more times. This rearrangement joins TRBV3-1 to TRBJ2-6; D assignment may be TRBD1 or TRBD2 (5 bases each). Germline CDR1 LGHDT, CDR2 YNNKEL (reference sequence). This CDR3 contains 19 residues. V was cut by 0 bases and J by 0 bases, with 15 bases left in between. The CDR3 bases are TGTGCCAGCAGCCAAGACAGGGACCGTCTACCCTCTGGGGCCAACGTCCTGACTTTC. Residues: CASSQDRDRLPSGANVLTF.

As for this clonotype: One base separates it from a far larger clone, so it is likely a read error. Written as DNA, the CDR3 is TGTGCCAGCAGCTTGACAGACGTGGGCGACACTGAAGCTTTCTTT. Translation: CASSLTDVGDTEAFF. The chain employs TRBV5-8 and TRBJ1-1; D is undetermined. The V gene lost 1 base and the J gene lost 3 bases, with 13 bases spanning the gap. The CDR3 runs to 15 residues. The germline gives CDR1 SGHTS, CDR2 YDEGEE. The full variable domain, completed using reference TRBV5-8 and TRBJ1-1, is EAGVTQSPTHLIKTRGQQATLRCSPISGHTSVYWYQQALGLGLQFLLWYDEGEERNRGNFPPRFSGRQFPNYSSELNVNALELEDSALYLCASSLTDVGDTEAFFGQGTRLTVV.

This clonotype was counted at least ten times. The chain uses TRBV6-2 or TRBV6-3 and TRBJ2-1; TRBD2 is a possible D gene (6 bases). Germline V gene sequence: CDR1 MNHEY, CDR2 SVGEGT. This CDR3 spans 13 amino acids. Trimming left V 7 bases short and J 5 bases short, with 12 bases between. CDR3 sequence (DNA): TGTGCCAGCAAGGGTAGCGGAGACAATGAGCAGTTCTTC. It codes for CASKGSGDNEQFF.

This clonotype was detected only a few times. This clone may be a read error of a much larger clone one base away. In DNA form, the CDR3 reads TGTGCCAGCAGCCTTCTTTTTGCCACGGCCAAAAACATTCAGTACTTC. Its translation is CASSLLFATAKNIQYF. This sequence joins TRBV6-1 and TRBJ2-4; D is ambiguous. The germline V and J ends were trimmed by 6 bases and 1 base, with 16 bases remaining between them. Germline loops: CDR1 MNHNS, CDR2 SASEGT. CDR3 length equals 16 residues.